What follows are 7 T cell receptor beta chains derived from one specimen sequenced in a study of cytomegalovirus exposure and HLA in healthy donors. Primers for the PCR totalled 60 Vbeta and 13 Jbeta. The assay was immunoSEQ multiplex PCR, and TCRdb's table has in-frame clones only and misses some. This sample lists 120,000 to 150,000 clones; its ten largest clones have about 2.5%. The sequenced sample consisted of PBMCs. These receptors were taken from a middle-aged man in good health and CMV-seronegative.

The chain recombines TRBV4-2 with TRBJ1-6; the match to TRBD1 covers 8 bases. Trimming removed 1 base from V and 8 bases from J; junction bases left unmatched: 4. Germline CDR1 and CDR2: LGHNA and YNFKEQ. The CDR3 is made up of 15 amino acids. CDR3 in amino acids: CASSQAGQEDSPLHF. CDR3 in DNA: TGTGCCAGCAGCCAAGCGGGACAGGAAGATTCACCCCTCCACTTT.

V gene TRBV4-2 combines with J gene TRBJ2-1, with 10 bases identical to TRBD2. CDR1 is LGHNA and CDR2 is YNFKEQ in the germline V gene. The CDR3 length is 15 residues. V dropped 0 bases and J dropped 4; count of bases not matched to a gene: 0. The CDR3 DNA sequence: TGTGCCAGCAGCCAAGAAGCGGGGGGGTACAATGAGCAGTTCTTC. Amino acid sequence: CASSQEAGGYNEQFF.

This sequence joins TRBV27 and TRBJ2-1, with D hard to call. The CDR3 is made up of 14 amino acids. Germline V gene data show CDR1 as MNHEY and CDR2 as SMNVEV (reference sequence). The V gene lost 4 bases and the J gene lost 0 bases, with 7 bases spanning the gap. The CDR3 here is CASSSSGSYNEQFF. Here the CDR3 DNA reads TGTGCCAGCAGTTCTTCAGGCTCCTACAATGAGCAGTTCTTC.

As to this clone: In the same sample, other DNA sequences code for this CDR3. This chain uses TRBV7-2 with TRBJ2-2; no clear D gene. Germline V gene sequence: CDR1 SGHTA, CDR2 FQGNSA. The V end was cut by 0 bases, the J end by 1 base, with 3 bases between. The CDR3 loop spans 14 amino acids. This CDR3 reads CASSLARNTGELFF. CDR3 DNA sequence: TGTGCCAGCAGCTTAGCCAGGAACACCGGGGAGCTGTTTTTT.

This chain uses TRBV11-2 with TRBJ2-7; TRBD1 is a possible D gene (6 bases). CDR3 length: 13 amino acids. In germline, CDR1 is SGHAT, CDR2 FQNNGV. Trimming took 2 bases from V and 3 from J, leaving 8 bases between them. As DNA, the CDR3 is TGTGCCAGCAGCTTAACCAGGGGCTACGAGCAGTACTTC. Translated, it gives CASSLTRGYEQYF.

V and J are TRBV18 and TRBJ2-3; D is perhaps TRBD1 (8 bases). This CDR3 is 18 amino acids long. Germline V gene data show CDR1 as KGHSH and CDR2 as LQKENI. V was clipped by 3 bases and J by 4 bases, with 23 bases between them. This chain's CDR3 is CASSPIRGATGGSDTQYF. The CDR3 DNA sequence: TGTGCCAGCTCACCGATTCGGGGGGCCACAGGGGGTTCAGATACGCAGTATTTT.

The V and J genes are TRBV5-4 and TRBJ2-7, with 7 bases aligning to TRBD1. This CDR3 has 14 residues. The trim removed 3 bases at V and 4 bases at J, leaving 7 bases unmatched. Germline V gene data show CDR1 as SGHNT and CDR2 as YYREEE (reference sequence). For the CDR3, the DNA is TGTGCCAGCAGCTCAGGGGGTACCGAGTACGAGCAGTACTTC. Amino acids: CASSSGGTEYEQYF. The complete variable domain, with remaining parts taken from reference TRBV5-4 and TRBJ2-7, reads ETGVTQSPTHLIKTRGQQVTLRCSSQSGHNTVSWYQQALGQGPQFIFQYYREEENGRGNFPPRFSGLQFPNYSSELNVNALELDDSALYLCASSSGGTEYEQYFGPGTRLTVT.